A single sample is the source of the 10 T cell receptor beta chains below, sequenced in a study of beta chain features in type 1 diabetes. Their recognized antigens are unknown. Whole-study findings and limits: All four CD4+ subsets from Type 1 diabetes patients carried moderately but significantly shorter TCRB CDR3s.

The whole isolated RNA underwent reverse transcription, so sequencing captured expressed TCRB transcripts. Libraries were prepared by immunoSEQ multiplex PCR; TCRdb keeps only in-frame clonotypes and omits some of them. The top ten clones hold approximately 0.11% of a sample with about 650,000 clones, over 10% of them seen once. Sequenced material: naive CD4+ T cells from blood. These TCRs come from a man between 25 and 39 years old with type 1 diabetes.

This chain joins TRBV4-2 and TRBJ2-4; D gene unclear. The germline V and J ends were trimmed by 0 bases and 0 bases, with 9 bases remaining between them. The CDR3 totals 16 residues. CDR1 and CDR2 from the germline V gene are LGHNA and YNFKEQ. The CDR3 protein is CASSQDSERAKNIQYF. The CDR3 nucleotides are TGTGCCAGCAGCCAAGATTCGGAGAGAGCCAAAAACATTCAGTACTTC.

The CDR3 DNA sequence: TGCGCCAGCAGCTTCTCCGGGGCCCCGGAGCCCCAGCATTTT. This sequence encodes CASSFSGAPEPQHF. V and J are TRBV5-1 and TRBJ1-5, with D tentatively TRBD1 (5 bases). The CDR3 spans 14 residues. The germline V gene encodes CDR1 SGHRS and CDR2 YFSETQ. Deletions cut 2 bases from V and 8 bases from J, with 14 bases between.

The chain is built from TRBV9 and TRBJ2-7; TRBD1 or TRBD2 may be the D gene (6 bases each). Trimming left V 4 bases short and J 5 bases short, with 19 bases between. The CDR3 loop spans 15 amino acids. Germline V gene lookup returns CDR1 SGDLS and CDR2 YYNGEE. DNA of the CDR3: TGTGCCAGCAGCCGGGACACGGGGGCGGGGCACGAGCAGTACTTC. It is translated as CASSRDTGAGHEQYF. Combining the CDR3 with reference TRBV9 and TRBJ2-7 gives the whole variable domain DSGVTQTPKHLITATGQRVTLRCSPRSGDLSVYWYQQSLDQGLQFLIQYYNGEERAKGNILERFSAQQFPDLHSELNLSSLELGDSALYFCASSRDTGAGHEQYFGPGTRLTVT.

The chain joins TRBV9 to TRBJ2-5; D uncertain. The germline gives CDR1 SGDLS, CDR2 YYNGEE. V was cut by 3 bases and J by 4 bases, with 13 bases left in between. This CDR3 contains 14 residues. CDR3 nucleotides: TGTGCCAGCAGCGGAGGCGATTTTCGAGAGACCCAGTACTTC. This gives the protein CASSGGDFRETQYF.

This chain connects TRBV4-1 to TRBJ2-2; TRBD1 might be the D (5 bases). This CDR3 comprises 16 residues. The V end was cut by 1 base, the J end by 0 bases, with 9 bases between. The germline V gene has CDR1 MGHRA and CDR2 YSYEKL. The CDR3 region has the DNA TGCGCCAGCAGCCAAGCCACAGGAGCGAACACCGGGGAGCTGTTTTTT. Protein product: CASSQATGANTGELFF.

V gene TRBV11-2 combines with J gene TRBJ2-5, with TRBD2 identical over 11 bases. Trimming at V came to 4 bases and at J to 0 bases, leaving 7 bases not matched to a gene. The CDR3 length is 17 residues. Germline lookup yields CDR1 SGHAT and CDR2 FQNNGV. This chain's CDR3 is CASSSGPGLADQETQYF. The CDR3 DNA is TGTGCCAGCAGCTCAGGTCCGGGACTAGCGGACCAAGAGACCCAGTACTTC.

A few counts support this clone. The chain links TRBV13 to TRBJ1-6, with D uncertain. There are 18 residues in the CDR3. Trimming pared 0 bases from V and 0 bases from J, leaving 12 bases between. Germline V lookup: CDR1 PRHDT, CDR2 FYEKMQ (reference sequence). CDR3 sequence (DNA): TGTGCCAGCAGCTTAGGATGGATCAGGAGCTCCTATAATTCACCCCTCCACTTT. Protein: CASSLGWIRSSYNSPLHF.

This clone has more than one count but fewer than ten. The chain employs TRBV4-3 and TRBJ1-1; D not certain. CDR3 length: 15 amino acids. V lost 3 bases and J 5 bases, leaving 16 bases between the germline ends. Germline CDR1 reads LGHNA; CDR2 reads YSLEER. This CDR3 reads CASSHLDRGSTEAFF. The CDR3 region has the DNA TGCGCCAGCAGCCACCTGGATAGAGGGTCGACTGAAGCTTTCTTT.

The chain has TRBV5-1 and TRBJ2-1, with TRBD1 matching over 10 bases. The CDR3 is 16 residues long. Germline trimming cut 4 bases from V and 1 base from J; bases unmatched to any gene: 5. Germline lookup yields CDR1 SGHRS and CDR2 YFSETQ. The chain's CDR3 is CASSEGQGLSYNEQFF. CDR3 in DNA: TGCGCCAGCAGCGAGGGACAGGGGCTTTCCTACAATGAGCAGTTCTTC.

The J gene is TRBJ2-5, the V gene TRBV30; the D is unclear. Trimming cost V 2 bases and J 4 bases, with 17 bases left between them. CDR3 length: 15 residues. Germline V gene data show CDR1 as GTSNPN and CDR2 as SVGIG (reference sequence). CDR3 DNA: TGTGCCTGGAGTAAGGGAACTCTTCTATCAGAGACCCAGTACTTC. Protein: CAWSKGTLLSETQYF.